The 10 T cell receptor beta chains below all came from one sample that was sequenced in a study of CD8 T cells in ankylosing spondylitis. Study results and caveats: Characteristic, it appeared, of ankylosing spondylitis blood was a TCR beta motif of eight or nine highly homologous variants.

From the 5' RACE reads, TCRdb called clonotypes with MiXCR, one entry per CDR3 protein. The sample yields 250,000 to 350,000 distinct CDR3 sequences, less than 9.5% seen once. Antigens of these TCRs are unknown. Source material: blood, either unsorted or a sorted T cell fraction (not recorded which). The receptors were gathered from a male donor with ankylosing spondylitis.

In its sample, this clonotype was seen a few times. CDR3 residues: CATGGLAGVYEQFF. In nucleotides, the CDR3 is TGTGCCACCGGAGGACTAGCGGGAGTGTATGAGCAGTTCTTC. The chain combines TRBV2 with TRBJ2-1; 13 nucleotides line up with TRBD2. CDR1 SNHLY and CDR2 FYNNEI come from the germline V gene. The ends lost 10 bases at V and 8 bases at J; junction bases unmatched: 8. The CDR3 length is 14 residues.

This clonotype was found a few times. J is TRBJ2-3 and V is TRBV7-6; 8 nucleotides align to TRBD1. Germline CDR1 is SGHVS and CDR2 is FNYEAQ. J gave up 1 base and V 5 bases, and 5 bases lay outside the gene matches. The CDR3 extends over 15 amino acids. In DNA form, the CDR3 reads TGTGCCAGCAGCCCCGGGACAGGACGCACAGATACGCAGTATTTT. Translating gives CASSPGTGRTDTQYF.

The chain recombines TRBV15 with TRBJ2-1; 13 bases are shared with TRBD2. From germline, CDR1 is LNHNV and CDR2 YYDKDF (reference sequence). V shed 5 bases, J shed 7 bases, and the junction held 5 bases outside the gene matches. This CDR3 is built from 15 residues. CDR3 coding DNA: TGTGCCACCAGCTGGACTAGCGGGAGAATGAATGAGCAGTTCTTC. It encodes CATSWTSGRMNEQFF.

A few counts support this clonotype. CDR3 sequence reads: CASSLSGTYGYTF. For the CDR3, the DNA is TGTGCCAGCAGTTTATCAGGGACCTATGGCTACACCTTC. V gene TRBV27 combines with J gene TRBJ1-2; D might be TRBD1 (5 bases). With 0 bases removed from V and 4 bases from J, the gap between germline ends came to 6 bases. From germline, CDR1 is MNHEY and CDR2 SMNVEV (reference sequence). This CDR3 comprises 13 residues.

This chain connects TRBV12-3 or TRBV12-4 to TRBJ2-3; 10 bases line up with TRBD1. There are 15 residues in the CDR3. V shed 5 bases, J shed 4 bases, and the junction held 6 bases outside the gene matches. Written as DNA, the CDR3 is TGTGCCAGCAGTGGGACAGGGGAGGTAGCAGATACGCAGTATTTT. Translation: CASSGTGEVADTQYF.

The table lists this clonotype with a few counts. This chain uses TRBV18 with TRBJ2-5; D gene uncertain. This CDR3 region has 12 residues. Germline CDR1 KGHSH, CDR2 LQKENI. Trimming cost V 3 bases and J 0 bases, with 2 bases left between them. The CDR3 coding sequence is TGTGCCAGCTCACCTCACCAAGAGACCCAGTACTTC. It codes for CASSPHQETQYF. Filled out from reference TRBV18 and TRBJ2-5, the complete variable domain reads NAGVMQNPRHLVRRRGQEARLRCSPMKGHSHVYWYRQLPEEGLKFMVYLQKENIIDESGMPKERFSAEFPKEGPSILRIQQVVRGDSAAYFCASSPHQETQYFGPGTRLLVL.

This clonotype was seen repeatedly, ten times or more. The CDR3 coding sequence is TGCAGTGCTAGAGTGCCAGGACTAGCGGGAGAGACCCAGTACTTC. It translates to CSARVPGLAGETQYF. J is TRBJ2-5 and V is TRBV20-1; TRBD2 matches 11 bases. Germline trimming cut 1 base from V and 4 bases from J; bases unmatched to any gene: 5. Germline values: CDR1 DFQATT, CDR2 SNEGSKA (reference sequence). This CDR3 region has 15 residues.

The chain employs TRBV19 and TRBJ1-1; D is perhaps TRBD1 (6 bases). The CDR3 spans 16 residues. The V end was cut by 5 bases, the J end by 0 bases, with 16 bases between. Germline CDR1 and CDR2: LNHDA and SQIVND (reference sequence). The CDR3 reads CASSVPGVEVNTEAFF. The DNA for the CDR3 is TGTGCCAGTAGTGTCCCAGGGGTCGAGGTGAACACTGAAGCTTTCTTT.

This clonotype was counted only a few times. The chain has TRBV7-9 and TRBJ2-4; possibly TRBD1 for D (6 bases). V was pared by 5 bases and J by 1 base, with 15 bases between. The CDR3 length is 16 residues. Germline V gene data show CDR1 as SEHNR and CDR2 as FQNEAQ (reference sequence). The CDR3 loop reads CASSPRQVGAKNIQYF. CDR3 nucleotide sequence: TGTGCCAGCAGCCCCCGACAGGTCGGGGCCAAAAACATTCAGTACTTC.

This clonotype was seen many times. The chain carries TRBV18 and TRBJ1-5, with D possibly TRBD1 on 5 matching bases. The germline CDR1 and CDR2 sequences are KGHSH and LQKENI. This CDR3 region has 15 residues. The ends were cut back, 6 bases at V and 1 base at J, with 13 bases in the middle. The CDR3 coding sequence is TGTGCCAGCTCCCAGGAGGGGACCAGCAATCAGCCCCAGCATTTT. Protein sequence: CASSQEGTSNQPQHF.